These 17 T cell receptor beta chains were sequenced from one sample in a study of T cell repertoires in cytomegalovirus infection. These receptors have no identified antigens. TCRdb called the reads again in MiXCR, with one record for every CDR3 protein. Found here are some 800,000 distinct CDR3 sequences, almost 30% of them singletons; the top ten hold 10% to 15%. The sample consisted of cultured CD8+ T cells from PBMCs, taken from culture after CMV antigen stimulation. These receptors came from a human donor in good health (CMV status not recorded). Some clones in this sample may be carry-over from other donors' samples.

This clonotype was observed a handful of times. CDR3 sequence reads: CASSVSDSGREQYF. The CDR3 bases are TGTGCCAGCAGCGTAAGTGATAGCGGGAGGGAGCAGTACTTC. The V call is TRBV9, the J call TRBJ2-7, with 10 nucleotides matching TRBD2. Germline V gene data show CDR1 as SGDLS and CDR2 as YYNGEE. The CDR3 is made up of 14 amino acids. The V gene end was trimmed by 1 base and the J gene end by 7 bases; junction bases not matched to a gene: 5.

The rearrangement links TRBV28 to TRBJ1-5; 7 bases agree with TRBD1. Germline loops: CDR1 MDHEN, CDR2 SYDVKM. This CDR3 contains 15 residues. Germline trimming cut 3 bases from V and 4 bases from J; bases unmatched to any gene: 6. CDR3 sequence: CASSFWTGLNQPQHF. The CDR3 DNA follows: TGTGCCAGCAGTTTTTGGACAGGCCTGAATCAGCCCCAGCATTTT.

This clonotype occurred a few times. The CDR3 DNA reads TGTGCCAGCAGTGATACTTCCGCGCGGGAGTATTTT. Its protein is CASSDTSAREYF. The chain employs TRBV6-1 and TRBJ2-3, with D possibly being TRBD2 (5 bases). CDR1 is MNHNS, CDR2 SASEGT, per germline. Trimming pared 3 bases from V and 13 bases from J, leaving 14 bases between. This CDR3 is built from 12 residues.

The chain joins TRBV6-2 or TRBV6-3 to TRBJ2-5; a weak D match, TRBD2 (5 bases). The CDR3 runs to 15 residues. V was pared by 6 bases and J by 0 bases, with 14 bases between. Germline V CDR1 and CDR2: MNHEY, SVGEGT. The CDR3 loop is CASSSLGEYQETQYF. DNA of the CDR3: TGTGCCAGCAGCTCTCTCGGGGAGTACCAAGAGACCCAGTACTTC.

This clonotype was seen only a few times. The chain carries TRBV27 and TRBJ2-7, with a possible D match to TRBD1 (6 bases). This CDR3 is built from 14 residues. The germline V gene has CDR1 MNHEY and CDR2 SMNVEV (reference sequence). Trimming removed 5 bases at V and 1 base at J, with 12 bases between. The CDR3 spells CASSAYRESYEQYF. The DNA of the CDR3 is TGTGCCAGCAGTGCCTACAGGGAGTCCTACGAGCAGTACTTC.

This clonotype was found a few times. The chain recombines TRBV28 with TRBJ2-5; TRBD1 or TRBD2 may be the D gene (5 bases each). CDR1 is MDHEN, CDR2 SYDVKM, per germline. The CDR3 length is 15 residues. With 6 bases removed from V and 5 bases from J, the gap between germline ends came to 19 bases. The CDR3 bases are TGTGCCAGCAGACCGGGACCCTTTACGTCGGAGACCCAGTACTTC. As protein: CASRPGPFTSETQYF. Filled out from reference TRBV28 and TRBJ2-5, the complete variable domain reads DVKVTQSSRYLVKRTGEKVFLECVQDMDHENMFWYRQDPGLGLRLIYFSYDVKMKEKGDIPEGYSVSREKKERFSLILESASTNQTSMYLCASRPGPFTSETQYFGPGTRLLVL.

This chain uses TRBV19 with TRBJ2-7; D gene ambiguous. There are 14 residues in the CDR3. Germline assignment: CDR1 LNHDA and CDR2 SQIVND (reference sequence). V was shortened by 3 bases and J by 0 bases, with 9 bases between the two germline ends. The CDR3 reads CASSIGDYSYEQYF. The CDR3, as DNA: TGTGCCAGTAGTATTGGGGATTACTCCTACGAGCAGTACTTC.

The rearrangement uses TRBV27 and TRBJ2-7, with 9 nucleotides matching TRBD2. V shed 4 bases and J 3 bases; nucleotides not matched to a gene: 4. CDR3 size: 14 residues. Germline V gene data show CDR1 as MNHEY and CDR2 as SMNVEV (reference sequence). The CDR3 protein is CASSSTAGGYEQYF. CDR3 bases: TGTGCCAGCAGTTCGACAGCGGGGGGCTACGAGCAGTACTTC.

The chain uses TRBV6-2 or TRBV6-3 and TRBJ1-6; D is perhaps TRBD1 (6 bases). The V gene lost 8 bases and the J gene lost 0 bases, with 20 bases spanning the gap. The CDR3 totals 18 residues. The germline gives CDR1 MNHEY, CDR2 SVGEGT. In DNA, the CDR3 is TGTGCCAGCCTCCCCGGGACATACCGAAGCTCCTATAATTCACCCCTCCACTTT. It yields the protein CASLPGTYRSSYNSPLHF.

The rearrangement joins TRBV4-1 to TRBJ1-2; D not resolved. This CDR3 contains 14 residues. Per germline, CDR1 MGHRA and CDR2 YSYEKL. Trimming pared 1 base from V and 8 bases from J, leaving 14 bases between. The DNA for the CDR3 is TGCGCCAGCAGCCAAGTTCGGACGTCGGGAGGCTACACCTTC. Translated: CASSQVRTSGGYTF.

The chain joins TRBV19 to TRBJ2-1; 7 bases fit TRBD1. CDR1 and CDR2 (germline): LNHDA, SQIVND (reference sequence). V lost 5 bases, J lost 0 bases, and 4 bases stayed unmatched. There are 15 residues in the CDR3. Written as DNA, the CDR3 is TGTGCCAGTAGTTCAGACAGGGCCTCCTACAATGAGCAGTTCTTC. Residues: CASSSDRASYNEQFF.

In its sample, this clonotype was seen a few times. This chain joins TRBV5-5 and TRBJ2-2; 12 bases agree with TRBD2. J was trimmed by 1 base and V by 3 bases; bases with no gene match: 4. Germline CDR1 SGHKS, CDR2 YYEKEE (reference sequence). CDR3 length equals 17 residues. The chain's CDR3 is CASSSLLAGGNTGELFF. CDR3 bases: TGTGCCAGCAGCTCGTTACTAGCGGGGGGGAACACCGGGGAGCTGTTTTTT.

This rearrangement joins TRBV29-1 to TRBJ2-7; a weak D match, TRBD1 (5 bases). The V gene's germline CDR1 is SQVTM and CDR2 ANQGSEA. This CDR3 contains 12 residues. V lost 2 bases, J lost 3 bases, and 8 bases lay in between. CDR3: CSVEITGYEQYF. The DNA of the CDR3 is TGCAGCGTTGAAATTACAGGCTACGAGCAGTACTTC.

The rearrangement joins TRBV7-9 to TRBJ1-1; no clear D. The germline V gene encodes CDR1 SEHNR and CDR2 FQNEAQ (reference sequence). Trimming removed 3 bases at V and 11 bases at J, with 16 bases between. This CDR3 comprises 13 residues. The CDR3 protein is CASSFAGQSWAFF. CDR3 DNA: TGTGCCAGCAGCTTTGCCGGGCAGTCGTGGGCTTTCTTT.

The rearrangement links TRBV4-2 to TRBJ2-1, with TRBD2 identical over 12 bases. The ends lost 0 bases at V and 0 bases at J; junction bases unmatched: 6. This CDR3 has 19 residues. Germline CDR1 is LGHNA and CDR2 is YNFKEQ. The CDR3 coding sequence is TGTGCCAGCAGCCAAGATCTCCTAGCGGGGGGGACCTCCTACAATGAGCAGTTCTTC. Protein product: CASSQDLLAGGTSYNEQFF.

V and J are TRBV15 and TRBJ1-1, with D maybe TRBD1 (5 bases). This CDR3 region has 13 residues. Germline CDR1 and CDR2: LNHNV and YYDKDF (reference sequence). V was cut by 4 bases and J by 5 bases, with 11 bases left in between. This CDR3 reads CATSTSRGTEAFF. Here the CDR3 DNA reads TGTGCCACCAGCACGAGCCGGGGGACTGAAGCTTTCTTT.

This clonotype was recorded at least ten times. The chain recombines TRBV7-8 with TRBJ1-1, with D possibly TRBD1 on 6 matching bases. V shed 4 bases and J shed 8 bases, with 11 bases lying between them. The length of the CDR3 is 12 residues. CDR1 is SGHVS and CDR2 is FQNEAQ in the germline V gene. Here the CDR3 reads CASSYRVSEAFF. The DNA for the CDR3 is TGTGCCAGCAGCTACAGGGTTTCCGAAGCTTTCTTT. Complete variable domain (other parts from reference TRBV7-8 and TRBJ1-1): GAGVSQSPRYKVAKRGQDVALRCDPISGHVSLFWYQQALGQGPEFLTYFQNEAQLDKSGLPSDRFFAERPEGSVSTLKIQRTQQEDSAVYLCASSYRVSEAFFGQGTRLTVV.